The 29 T cell receptor beta chains below all came from one sample that was sequenced in a study of regulatory and conventional T cells in RAG deficiency. Data came from immunoSEQ multiplex PCR; TCRdb stores just in-frame clones and leaves some out. Here the sample spans about 12,000 clones, approximately 93% being singletons. Regulatory T cells were sorted from blood as CD4+ CD25-high CD127-low cells. The data were also submitted as part of a second study, on regulatory T cells. Per that study: The primer mix had 52 TRBV and 13 TRBJ primers.

The sequenced sample was CD127- CD25+ CD4+ Tregs sorted from blood. The receptors derive from a human donor in good health.

This chain connects TRBV7-9 to TRBJ2-3; D is ambiguous. The CDR3 contains 11 residues. Trimming took off 3 bases at V and 6 bases at J, with 4 bases between the two ends. Germline V gene lookup returns CDR1 SEHNR and CDR2 FQNEAQ (reference sequence). Here the CDR3 DNA reads TGTGCCAGCAGCTTTATGGATACGCAGTATTTT. Its protein product is CASSFMDTQYF.

The J gene is TRBJ2-2, the V gene TRBV11-3; 7 bases fit TRBD2. Germline V gene data show CDR1 as SGHNT and CDR2 as YENEEA. CDR3 size: 14 residues. V lost 3 bases, J lost 6 bases, and 4 bases stayed unmatched. CDR3 nucleotide sequence: TGTGCCAGCAGCTTGACCGGGGGGTCCGGGGAGCTGTTTTTT. Translating gives CASSLTGGSGELFF.

The rearrangement links TRBV6-1 to TRBJ2-3, with D tentatively TRBD2 (5 bases). The CDR3 has 15 amino acids. Germline CDR1 MNHNS, CDR2 SASEGT. Trimming left V 1 base short and J 6 bases short, with 14 bases between. As DNA, the CDR3 is TGTGCCAGCAGTGAAGTCCGGGGTTCGCGGGATACGCAGTATTTT. This encodes CASSEVRGSRDTQYF.

The chain joins TRBV2 to TRBJ1-2; TRBD1 is a possible D gene (5 bases). V lost 3 bases, J lost 7 bases, and 12 bases lay in between. This CDR3 spans 13 amino acids. Germline values: CDR1 SNHLY, CDR2 FYNNEI. In nucleotides, the CDR3 is TGTGCCAGCAGTGACACGCAGGGAGGTGGCTACACCTTC. Its protein is CASSDTQGGGYTF.

The genes are TRBV28 and TRBJ2-5; D possibly corresponds to TRBD1 (6 bases). There are 14 residues in the CDR3. Trimming shortened V by 4 bases and J by 5 bases, and 14 bases separated the two germline ends. Germline CDR1 is MDHEN and CDR2 is SYDVKM. The CDR3, as DNA: TGTGCCAGCAGTTCTACTAACAGGGTTGAGACCCAGTACTTC. The encoded protein is CASSSTNRVETQYF.

This sequence joins TRBV6-5 and TRBJ1-6; TRBD1 aligns across 8 bases. The CDR3 consists of 14 residues. Trimming took 5 bases from V and 7 from J; bases not matched to a gene: 4. Germline V gene lookup returns CDR1 MNHEY and CDR2 SVGAGI. Here the CDR3 reads CASSGTGGNSPLHF. DNA for the CDR3: TGTGCCAGCAGTGGCACAGGGGGAAATTCACCCCTCCACTTT.

This clone was detected only once. This sequence joins TRBV7-2 and TRBJ1-4; D not resolved. This CDR3 is 15 amino acids long. CDR1 and CDR2 (germline): SGHTA, FQGNSA. Trimming removed 5 bases at V and 3 bases at J, with 13 bases between. CDR3 sequence (DNA): TGTGCCAGCAGCCTCGTCTCGGGGTCTAATGAAAAACTGTTTTTT. Translating gives CASSLVSGSNEKLFF.

This clone appeared once. The chain recombines TRBV6-6 with TRBJ2-7; D gene ambiguous. CDR3 length equals 11 residues. In germline, CDR1 is MNHNY, CDR2 SVGAGI (reference sequence). The germline V and J ends were trimmed by 2 bases and 3 bases, with 2 bases remaining between them. CDR3 residues: CASSYLYEQYF. The CDR3 nucleotides are TGTGCCAGCAGTTACCTCTACGAGCAGTACTTC.

This sequence joins TRBV1 and TRBJ1-5; the table's D gene call, TRBD1, was not cross checked with the DNA. TRBV1 counts as a pseudogene. The CDR3 consists of 16 residues. For the CDR3, the DNA is TGCACCAGCAGCCATTCGGACAAGGGGCGCAATCAGCCCCAGCATTTT. Translated, it gives CTSSHSDKGRNQPQHF.

The chain employs TRBV19 and TRBJ1-6; 8 nucleotides align to TRBD1. Germline CDR1 reads LNHDA; CDR2 reads SQIVND (reference sequence). CDR3 size: 13 residues. Germline trimming cut 10 bases from V and 8 bases from J; bases unmatched to any gene: 7. CDR3 amino acids: CATRAQGDSPLHF. CDR3 coding DNA: TGTGCCACCCGCGCACAGGGGGATTCACCCCTCCACTTT.

The chain combines TRBV29-1 with TRBJ1-2, with 9 bases that match TRBD1. The V and J ends lost 6 bases and 6 bases, in that order; junction bases with no gene match: 5. This CDR3 comprises 12 residues. Germline assignment: CDR1 SQVTM and CDR2 ANQGSEA. The CDR3 sequence is CSVGQGGDGYTF. The CDR3 DNA follows: TGCAGCGTGGGACAGGGCGGGGATGGCTACACCTTC. The complete variable domain, with remaining parts taken from reference TRBV29-1 and TRBJ1-2, reads SAVISQKPSRDICQRGTSLTIQCQVDSQVTMMFWYRQQPGQSLTLIATANQGSEATYESGFVIDKFPISRPNLTFSTLTVSNMSPEDSSIYLCSVGQGGDGYTFGSGTRLTVV.

The chain carries TRBV30 and TRBJ2-1; 13 nucleotides match TRBD2. Germline assignment: CDR1 GTSNPN and CDR2 SVGIG (reference sequence). Trimming at V came to 1 base and at J to 5 bases, leaving 2 bases not matched to a gene. The CDR3 runs to 15 residues. Written as DNA, the CDR3 is TGTGCCTGGAGTGAACTAGCGGGGGGGGACAATGAGCAGTTCTTC. This translates into CAWSELAGGDNEQFF.

V gene TRBV18 combines with J gene TRBJ1-3, with TRBD1 matching 8 bases. The CDR3 is 15 amino acids. The ends lost 5 bases at V and 4 bases at J; junction bases unmatched: 7. The germline gives CDR1 KGHSH, CDR2 LQKENI. CDR3 nucleotide sequence: TGTGCCAGCTCATCGTCAGGGGGCGCCGGAAACACCATATATTTT. It specifies CASSSSGGAGNTIYF.

CDR3 in amino acids: CASSLGLTYEQYF. The CDR3 region has the DNA TGCGCCAGCAGCTTGGGGCTGACCTACGAGCAGTACTTC. The chain employs TRBV5-1 and TRBJ2-7; D not resolved. The CDR3 loop spans 13 amino acids. The V end was cut by 0 bases, the J end by 2 bases, with 6 bases between. Germline V gives CDR1 SGHRS, CDR2 YFSETQ.

The CDR3 DNA reads TGTGCCCTGGGAGTCGTCACAGGGGATGGCACAGATACGCAGTATTTT. Its translation: CALGVVTGDGTDTQYF. The chain joins TRBV21-1 to TRBJ2-3; no check of the table's D call, TRBD1, against the DNA was made. TRBV21-1 counts as a pseudogene. The CDR3 spans 16 residues.

This clone turned up a few times. This chain uses TRBV10-3 with TRBJ1-5, with D perhaps TRBD1 (5 bases). Germline loops: CDR1 ENHRY, CDR2 SYGVKD. The germline V and J ends were trimmed by 6 bases and 0 bases, with 21 bases remaining between them. CDR3 length: 18 residues. The CDR3 DNA sequence: TGTGCCATCAGCGAGGGCAAGGGGCCCCCCTATAGCAATCAGCCCCAGCATTTT. Translating it yields CAISEGKGPPYSNQPQHF.

The V gene is TRBV5-1, the J gene TRBJ2-5; 7 bases fit TRBD2. The CDR3 loop spans 19 amino acids. Trimming cost V 2 bases and J 0 bases; bases outside gene matches: 16. Germline V gene lookup returns CDR1 SGHRS and CDR2 YFSETQ. CDR3 sequence (DNA): TGCGCCAGCAGCTTTTATCGGGTAGCGGGTAAACCGTACCAAGAGACCCAGTACTTC. Translation: CASSFYRVAGKPYQETQYF.

CDR3: CASSFADLLGGYTF. The CDR3, as DNA: TGTGCCAGCAGTTTCGCGGATCTCCTCGGAGGCTACACCTTC. The chain is built from TRBV27 and TRBJ1-2; D unresolved. Germline V gene data show CDR1 as MNHEY and CDR2 as SMNVEV (reference sequence). The CDR3 has 14 amino acids. Deletions cut 3 bases from V and 8 bases from J, with 16 bases between.

The rearrangement uses TRBV7-3 and TRBJ2-3; 13 nucleotides line up with TRBD2. With V trimmed by 4 bases and J by 6 bases, 10 bases remained unmatched. This CDR3 is built from 17 residues. CDR1 SGHTA and CDR2 FQGTGA come from the germline V gene. In DNA, the CDR3 is TGTGCCAGCAGCTCACTCGGGACTAGCGGGACGCGGGATACGCAGTATTTT. Translated: CASSSLGTSGTRDTQYF.

V usage is TRBV19 and J usage is TRBJ1-2; 8 bases line up with TRBD1. The CDR3 runs 15 residues. Germline assignment: CDR1 LNHDA and CDR2 SQIVND (reference sequence). V gave up 3 bases and J gave up 3 bases; unmatched junction bases: 6. CDR3 protein: CASSIQGAGDYGYTF. CDR3 nucleotides: TGTGCCAGTAGTATCCAGGGGGCGGGGGACTATGGCTACACCTTC.

The rearrangement joins TRBV7-9 to TRBJ2-3; 8 nucleotides agree with TRBD1. Looked up from germline, CDR1 is SEHNR and CDR2 is FQNEAQ (reference sequence). The CDR3 covers 16 residues. The V gene end was trimmed by 5 bases and the J gene end by 4 bases; junction bases not matched to a gene: 11. The CDR3 coding sequence is TGTGCCAGCAGCCTCACCGGGGCAGGGGGCGCAGATACGCAGTATTTT. It translates to CASSLTGAGGADTQYF.

The J gene is TRBJ2-2, the V gene TRBV7-2, with TRBD1 matching 10 bases. V was pared by 1 base and J by 4 bases, with 3 bases of the junction left unmatched. The germline CDR1 and CDR2 sequences are SGHTA and FQGNSA. The CDR3 has 16 amino acids. DNA for the CDR3: TGTGCCAGCAGCTTAGGGGGACAGGGGACCACCGGGGAGCTGTTTTTT. It encodes CASSLGGQGTTGELFF.

The J gene is TRBJ1-4, the V gene TRBV5-4, with D perhaps TRBD1 (5 bases). CDR3 length: 14 residues. CDR1 is SGHNT, CDR2 YYREEE, per germline (reference sequence). V gave up 1 base and J gave up 7 bases, with 11 bases separating them. CDR3 loop: CASSLRGSGEKLFF. CDR3 DNA: TGTGCCAGCAGCTTGAGGGGTTCTGGTGAAAAACTGTTTTTT.

The chain links TRBV20-1 to TRBJ1-1, with D perhaps TRBD1 (5 bases). CDR1 and CDR2 from the germline V gene are DFQATT and SNEGSKA (reference sequence). Trimming removed 6 bases from V and 3 bases from J, with 8 bases in between. CDR3 length equals 11 residues. The CDR3 DNA reads TGCAGTGCAGAAGGGGACACTGAAGCTTTCTTT. It is translated as CSAEGDTEAFF.

The chain carries TRBV19 and TRBJ2-2; a possible D gene is TRBD2 (7 bases). The germline CDR1 and CDR2 sequences are LNHDA and SQIVND (reference sequence). This CDR3 contains 16 residues. V was trimmed by 3 bases and J by 0 bases, leaving 11 bases between them. The CDR3 loop is CASSILRGPNTGELFF. The DNA of the CDR3 is TGTGCCAGTAGTATCTTGCGGGGGCCGAACACCGGGGAGCTGTTTTTT.

The chain recombines TRBV5-1 with TRBJ2-3; 8 bases are shared with TRBD2. CDR1 is SGHRS, CDR2 YFSETQ, per germline. This CDR3 spans 16 amino acids. V was clipped by 0 bases and J by 3 bases; unmatched bases: 6. CDR3 coding DNA: TGCGCCAGCAGCTTGGGGTCCGGGGGGGCGACAGATACGCAGTATTTT. Residues: CASSLGSGGATDTQYF. Together with reference TRBV5-1 and TRBJ2-3, the CDR3 gives the full variable domain: KAGVTQTPRYLIKTRGQQVTLSCSPISGHRSVSWYQQTPGQGLQFLFEYFSETQRNKGNFPGRFSGRQFSNSRSEMNVSTLELGDSALYLCASSLGSGGATDTQYFGPGTRLTVL.

The chain carries TRBV9 and TRBJ2-5; D may be TRBD2 (6 bases). This CDR3 comprises 17 residues. Germline CDR1 and CDR2: SGDLS and YYNGEE. The V end was cut by 4 bases, the J end by 2 bases, with 21 bases between. CDR3 bases: TGTGCCAGCAGCTCCCGAGAGGGACTTGACTCACAAGAGACCCAGTACTTC. Translation gives CASSSREGLDSQETQYF.

J is TRBJ2-7 and V is TRBV6-5, with a weak D call TRBD1 (5 bases). This CDR3 has 12 residues. CDR1 MNHEY and CDR2 SVGAGI come from the germline V gene. Trimming removed 6 bases at V and 2 bases at J, with 8 bases between. For the CDR3, the DNA is TGTGCCAGCAGGGGGCGGACCTACGAGCAGTACTTC. This translates into CASRGRTYEQYF.

V gene TRBV5-6 combines with J gene TRBJ2-7; weak D call: TRBD1 (6 bases). Germline CDR1 and CDR2: SGHDT and YYEEEE. V was trimmed by 5 bases and J by 4 bases, leaving 16 bases between them. The CDR3 runs to 14 residues. CDR3 bases: TGTGCCAGCAGAAGTACAGGGAGAGGGTACGAGCAGTACTTC. Encoded protein: CASRSTGRGYEQYF. Together with reference TRBV5-6 and TRBJ2-7, the CDR3 gives the full variable domain: DAGVTQSPTHLIKTRGQQVTLRCSPKSGHDTVSWYQQALGQGPQFIFQYYEEEERQRGNFPDRFSGHQFPNYSSELNVNALLLGDSALYLCASRSTGRGYEQYFGPGTRLTVT.